These T cell receptor beta chains were read from a single sample in a study of blood T cell repertoires in COVID-19. Using immunoSEQ multiplex PCR, the repertoire was profiled, and TCRdb retains in-frame clones only, with some absent. The table records about 130,000 clones, 70% to 85% of them present only once. Material for sequencing was peripheral blood. These receptors were taken from a man between 60 and 75 years old who had recovered from COVID-19. The conserved cysteine and the conserved F or W are not part of the CDR3 here.

TRBJ2-7 | 12 | TRBV5-5 | ASSLEGSPDEQY
TRBJ2-5 | 12 | TRBV9 | ASSATGVAETQY
TRBJ1-2 | 11 | TRBV5-6 | ASRSTGGGGYT
TRBJ2-7 | 10 | TRBV5-5 | ASSLGGREQY
TRBJ2-5 | 11 | TRBV2 | ASGARVQETQY
TRBJ2-1 | 13 | TRBV28 | ASSFRGQGINEQF
TRBJ2-1 | 14 | TRBV19 | ASREIAGGLYNEQF
TRBJ2-1 | 13 | TRBV11-3 | ASSPSTSSYNEQF
TRBJ2-2 | 14 | TRBV5-6 | ASRPAAGLNTGELF
TRBJ1-1 | 12 | TRBV7-3 | ASSRGPGDTEAF
TRBJ2-1 | 16 | TRBV6-2/TRBV6-3 | ASSFTPRGRELASEQF
TRBJ1-4 | 9 | TRBV30 | AWKLNEKLF
TRBJ1-5 | 11 | TRBV3-1/TRBV3-2 | ASSQDRDQPQH
TRBJ2-2 | 12 | TRBV5-1 | ASSLEGSSGELF
TRBJ1-5 | 13 | TRBV30 | AWSRGGGRDQPQH
TRBJ2-2 | 13 | TRBV5-1 | ASSLGGQNTGELF
TRBJ1-4 | 13 | TRBV7-2 | ASSRGAAFKEKLF
TRBJ2-7 | 12 | TRBV6-5 | ASSTSGHRYEQY
TRBJ2-3 | 13 | TRBV20-1 | SASPSGPSTDTQY
TRBJ2-1 | 14 | TRBV3-1/TRBV3-2 | ASSLLGLAGVPEQF
TRBJ2-1 | 15 | TRBV13 | ASSLALPRQGGTEQF
TRBJ1-2 | 14 | TRBV7-2 | ASSRPGQGINYGYT
TRBJ1-3 | 15 | TRBV3-1/TRBV3-2 | ASSPLDRGVSGNTIY
TRBJ1-5 | 11 | TRBV28 | ASLRRENQPQH
TRBJ1-2 | 13 | TRBV5-6 | ASSGGQAGDYGYT
TRBJ2-5 | 14 | TRBV29-1 | SVEVAGGWGQETQY
TRBJ2-7 | 13 | TRBV7-2 | ASSLGLAGIYEQY
TRBJ2-5 | 12 | TRBV9 | ASSVGVAQETQY
TRBJ2-2 | 12 | TRBV6-5 | ASSLGGSAGELF
TRBJ1-1 | 13 | TRBV18 | ASSPNAARPPEAF
TRBJ2-6 | 13 | TRBV24-1 | ATSDTGSGANVLT
TRBJ2-7 | 11 | TRBV7-9 | ASSLRVAYEQY
TRBJ2-1 | 12 | TRBV19 | ASSIGTGANEQF
TRBJ1-2 | 11 | TRBV27 | ASSFQGQGSLD
TRBJ1-1 | 13 | TRBV19 | ASSFKVETGSGAF
TRBJ1-6 | 13 | TRBV9 | ASSVGVEAGSPLH
TRBJ1-2 | 15 | TRBV16 | ASSPTGGRTTNYGYT
TRBJ2-7 | 11 | TRBV28 | ASVESRTGLQY
TRBJ2-2 | 14 | TRBV3-1/TRBV3-2 | ASSQRNRGYGGELF
TRBJ2-1 | 13 | TRBV9 | ASSVGGGVYNEQF
TRBJ2-2 | 16 | TRBV2 | ASSHGLAGGTNTGELF
TRBJ1-5 | 13 | TRBV19 | ASRVQGARDQPQH
TRBJ2-2 | 11 | TRBV6-2/TRBV6-3 | ASSYPVAGELF
TRBJ2-2 | 12 | TRBV3-1/TRBV3-2 | GTGTGTNTGELF
TRBJ2-5 | 14 | TRBV7-8 | ASSLAIQGGSETQY
TRBJ2-7 | 12 | TRBV7-2 | ASNSGTGEYEQY
TRBJ2-1 | 13 | TRBV7-2 | ASSSAGGSYNEQF
TRBJ1-2 | 12 | TRBV28 | ASSLTQGPLTYT
TRBJ2-3 | 14 | TRBV3-1/TRBV3-2 | ASSQGRGGRTYTQY
TRBJ1-1 | 12 | TRBV28 | ASRPQGWGTEAF
TRBJ1-4 | 13 | TRBV11-1 | ASSLQGATNEKLF
TRBJ2-1 | 10 | TRBV6-2/TRBV6-3 | ASSRSGTGQF
TRBJ1-5 | 13 | TRBV6-5 | ASLKGQGNHQPQH
TRBJ2-5 | 13 | TRBV2 | ASRPGLAGGETQY
TRBJ1-2 | 10 | TRBV29-1 | SVETDLYGYT
TRBJ1-2 | 12 | TRBV5-6 | ASSFDRGNYGYT